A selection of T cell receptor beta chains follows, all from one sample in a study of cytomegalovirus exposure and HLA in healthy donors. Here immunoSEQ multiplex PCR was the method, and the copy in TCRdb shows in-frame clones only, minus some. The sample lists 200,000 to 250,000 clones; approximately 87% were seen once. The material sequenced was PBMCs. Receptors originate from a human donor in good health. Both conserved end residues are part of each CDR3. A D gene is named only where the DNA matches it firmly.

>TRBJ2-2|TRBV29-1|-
CSVLRARNTGELFF
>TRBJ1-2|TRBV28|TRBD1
CASSVSTGGHQGYGYTF
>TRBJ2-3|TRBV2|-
CASRLQVATDTQYF
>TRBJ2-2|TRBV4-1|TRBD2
CASSLTRLAERSTGELFF
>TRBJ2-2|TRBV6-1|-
CASSESPYEGARELFF
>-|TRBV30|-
CAWSALDNSYEQYF
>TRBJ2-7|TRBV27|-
CASSLNLGDSYEQYF
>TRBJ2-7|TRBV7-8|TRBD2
CASSPGLAGDEQYF
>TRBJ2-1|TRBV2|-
CASTGGLLSDNEQFF
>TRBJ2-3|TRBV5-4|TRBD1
CASSRKTGGLTDTQYF
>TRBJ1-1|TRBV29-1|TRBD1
CSGRTGWNTEAFF
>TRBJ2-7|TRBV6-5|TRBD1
CASSYSGTDATRQYF
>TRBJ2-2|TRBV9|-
CASSVAGTTLGDGELFF
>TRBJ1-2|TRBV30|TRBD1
CAWSVEGAGGYTF
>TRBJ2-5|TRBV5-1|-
CASKRVLLGETQYF
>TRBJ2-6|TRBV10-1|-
CASSSSPRRGLWANVLTF
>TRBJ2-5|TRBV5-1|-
CASSLGSNQETQYF
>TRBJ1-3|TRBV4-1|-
CASSQADRDGNTIYF
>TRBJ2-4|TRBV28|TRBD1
CASSAITGGTYF
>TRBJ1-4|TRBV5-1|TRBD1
CASTTGGGTNEKLFF
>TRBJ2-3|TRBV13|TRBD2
CASSLRTSGSTDTQYF
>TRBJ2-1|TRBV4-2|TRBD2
CASSQERTSGYNEQFF
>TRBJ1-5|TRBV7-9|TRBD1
CSSSSEGQANQPQHF
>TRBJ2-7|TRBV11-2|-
CASSLLSEQYF
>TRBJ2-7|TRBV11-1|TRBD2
CASSLLAGPSYEQYF
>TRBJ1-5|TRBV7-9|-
CASSRSPGDNQPQHF
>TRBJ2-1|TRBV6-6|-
CASRDRLGQFF
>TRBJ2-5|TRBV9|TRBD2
CASSVAGGPQETQYF
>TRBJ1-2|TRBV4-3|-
CASSQDSQGLAGYTF
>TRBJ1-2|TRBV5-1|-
CASSSRVGYGYTF
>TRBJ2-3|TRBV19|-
CASSTYQGPADTQYF
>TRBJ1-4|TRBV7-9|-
CASSSPGGATNEKLFF
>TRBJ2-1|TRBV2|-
CASSDVRVSYNEQFF
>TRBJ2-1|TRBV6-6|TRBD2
CASSYPTSGNNEQFF
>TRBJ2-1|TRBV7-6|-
CASSLVAENEQFF
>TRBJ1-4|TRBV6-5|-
CASSYRLGEPTEKLFF
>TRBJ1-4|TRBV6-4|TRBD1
CASSARQGPNEKLFF
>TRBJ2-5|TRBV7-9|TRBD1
CSSSLFGQVQETQYF
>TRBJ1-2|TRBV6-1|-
CASSDPAGSNYGYTF
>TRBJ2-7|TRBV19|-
CASSPAVSYEQYF
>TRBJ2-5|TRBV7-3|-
CASSLTFSADQETQYF
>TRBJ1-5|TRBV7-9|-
CASSLQDNQPQHF
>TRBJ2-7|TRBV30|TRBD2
CAWSVSGGHEQYF
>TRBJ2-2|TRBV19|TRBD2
CASSISGRTGELFF
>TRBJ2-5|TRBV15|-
CATSLGIAKETQYF
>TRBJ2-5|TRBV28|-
CASSSTPGRETQYF
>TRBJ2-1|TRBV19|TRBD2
CASTLAGTSYNEQFF
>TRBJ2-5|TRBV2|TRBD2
CASNILAEETQYF
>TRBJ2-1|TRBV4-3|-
CASSQDLAEAYNEQFF
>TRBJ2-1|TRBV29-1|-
CGGGHAEQFF
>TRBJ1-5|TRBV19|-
CASSIDAQGYNQPQHF
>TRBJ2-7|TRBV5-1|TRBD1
CASSTPDRVGEQYF